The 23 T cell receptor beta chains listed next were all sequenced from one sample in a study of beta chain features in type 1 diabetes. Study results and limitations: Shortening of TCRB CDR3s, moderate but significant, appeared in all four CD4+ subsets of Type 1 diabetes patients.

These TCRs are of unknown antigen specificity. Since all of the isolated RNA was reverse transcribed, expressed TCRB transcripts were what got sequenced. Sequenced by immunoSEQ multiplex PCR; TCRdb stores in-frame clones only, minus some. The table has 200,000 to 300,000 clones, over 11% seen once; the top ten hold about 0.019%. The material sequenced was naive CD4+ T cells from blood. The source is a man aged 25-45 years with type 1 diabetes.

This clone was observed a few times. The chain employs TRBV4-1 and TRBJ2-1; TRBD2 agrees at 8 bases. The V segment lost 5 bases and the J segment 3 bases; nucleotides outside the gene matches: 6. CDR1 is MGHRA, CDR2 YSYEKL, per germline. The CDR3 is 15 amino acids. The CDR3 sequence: CASSTDGRGYNEQFF. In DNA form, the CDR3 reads TGCGCCAGCAGCACCGACGGGAGGGGCTACAATGAGCAGTTCTTC.

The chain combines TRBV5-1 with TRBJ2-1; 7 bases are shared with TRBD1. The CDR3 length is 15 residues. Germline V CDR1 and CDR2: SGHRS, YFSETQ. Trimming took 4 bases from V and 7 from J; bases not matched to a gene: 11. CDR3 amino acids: CASSLRDSLTNEQFF. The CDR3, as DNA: TGCGCCAGCAGCCTCCGGGACAGCCTTACTAATGAGCAGTTCTTC.

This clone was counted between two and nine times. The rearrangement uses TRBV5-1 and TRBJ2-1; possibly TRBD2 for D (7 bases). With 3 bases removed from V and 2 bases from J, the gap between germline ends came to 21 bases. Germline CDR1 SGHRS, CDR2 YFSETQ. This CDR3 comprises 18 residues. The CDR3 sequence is CASSSEVRGLVAYNEQFF. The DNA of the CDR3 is TGCGCCAGCAGCTCGGAGGTGCGGGGGCTGGTCGCCTACAATGAGCAGTTCTTC.

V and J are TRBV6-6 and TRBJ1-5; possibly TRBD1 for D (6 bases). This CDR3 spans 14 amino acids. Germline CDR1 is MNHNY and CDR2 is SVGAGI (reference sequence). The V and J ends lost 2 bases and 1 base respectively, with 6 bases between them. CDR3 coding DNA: TGTGCCAGCAGTTACACAGGGAGCAATCAGCCCCAGCATTTT. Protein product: CASSYTGSNQPQHF.

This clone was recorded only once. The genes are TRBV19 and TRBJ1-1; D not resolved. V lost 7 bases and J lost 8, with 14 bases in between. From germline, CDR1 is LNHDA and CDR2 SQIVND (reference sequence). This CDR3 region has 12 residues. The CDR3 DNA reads TGTGCCAGTACTCCCTCAGGAGGGGAAGCTTTCTTT. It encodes CASTPSGGEAFF.

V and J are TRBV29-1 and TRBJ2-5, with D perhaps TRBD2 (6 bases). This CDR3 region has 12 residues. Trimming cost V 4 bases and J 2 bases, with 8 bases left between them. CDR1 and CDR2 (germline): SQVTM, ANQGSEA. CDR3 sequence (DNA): TGCAGCGTTGGGGGAGGACAAGAGACCCAGTACTTC. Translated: CSVGGGQETQYF.

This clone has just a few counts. CDR3 coding DNA: TGTGCCAGCACCGACCCTGGGCGGTCTAGCGGGTTCACAGATACGCAGTATTTT. It codes for CASTDPGRSSGFTDTQYF. The rearrangement joins TRBV7-9 to TRBJ2-3; 8 bases match TRBD2. With 7 bases clipped from V and 2 bases from J, the junction kept 17 bases outside the gene matches. CDR3 size: 18 residues. CDR1 is SEHNR, CDR2 FQNEAQ, per germline (reference sequence).

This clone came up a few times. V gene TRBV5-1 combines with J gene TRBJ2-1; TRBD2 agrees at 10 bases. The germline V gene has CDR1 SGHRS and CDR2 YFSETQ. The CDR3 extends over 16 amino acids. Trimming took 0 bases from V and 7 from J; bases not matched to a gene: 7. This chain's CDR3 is CASSLGGTSVGNEQFF. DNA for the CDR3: TGCGCCAGCAGCTTGGGGGGGACTAGCGTTGGGAATGAGCAGTTCTTC.

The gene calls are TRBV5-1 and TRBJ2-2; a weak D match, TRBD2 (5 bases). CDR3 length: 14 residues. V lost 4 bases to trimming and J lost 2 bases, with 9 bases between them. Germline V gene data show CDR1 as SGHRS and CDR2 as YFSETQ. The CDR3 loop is CASSTGLNTGELFF. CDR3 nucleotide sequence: TGCGCCAGCAGCACCGGACTCAACACCGGGGAGCTGTTTTTT.

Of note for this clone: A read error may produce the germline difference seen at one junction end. The CDR3 spells CASSEAKATGAFF. Here the CDR3 DNA reads TGTGCCAGCAGTGAAGCGAAAGCCACTGGAGCTTTCTTT. The V gene is TRBV6-1, the J gene TRBJ1-1; D gene ambiguous. CDR3 length: 13 residues. Germline CDR1 MNHNS, CDR2 SASEGT.

The CDR3 nucleotides are TGTGCCAGCAGTGACGGTGTTGTGTCTTTAAACGAGCAGTACTTC. Translation gives CASSDGVVSLNEQYF. The chain employs TRBV2 and TRBJ2-7; D is unclear. CDR1 is SNHLY, CDR2 FYNNEI, per germline. V dropped 3 bases and J dropped 5 bases, with 17 bases sitting between them. The CDR3 runs to 15 residues.

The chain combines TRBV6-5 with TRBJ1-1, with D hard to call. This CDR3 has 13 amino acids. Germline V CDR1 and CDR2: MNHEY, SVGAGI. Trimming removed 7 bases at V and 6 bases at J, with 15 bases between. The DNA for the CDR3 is TGTGCCAGCACCAATGCGAGGTCTGCTGAAGCTTTCTTT. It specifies CASTNARSAEAFF.

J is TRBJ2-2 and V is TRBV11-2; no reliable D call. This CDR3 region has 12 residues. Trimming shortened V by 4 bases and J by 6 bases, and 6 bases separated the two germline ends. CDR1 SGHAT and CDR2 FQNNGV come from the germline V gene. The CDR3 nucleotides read TGTGCCAGCAGCTCCTTCCCCGGGGAGCTGTTTTTT. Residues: CASSSFPGELFF.

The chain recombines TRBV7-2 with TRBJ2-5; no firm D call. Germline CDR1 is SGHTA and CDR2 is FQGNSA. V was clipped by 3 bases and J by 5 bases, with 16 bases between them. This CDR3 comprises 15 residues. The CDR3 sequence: CASSFSEPSWETQYF. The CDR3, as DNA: TGTGCCAGCAGCTTTTCTGAGCCTTCCTGGGAGACCCAGTACTTC.

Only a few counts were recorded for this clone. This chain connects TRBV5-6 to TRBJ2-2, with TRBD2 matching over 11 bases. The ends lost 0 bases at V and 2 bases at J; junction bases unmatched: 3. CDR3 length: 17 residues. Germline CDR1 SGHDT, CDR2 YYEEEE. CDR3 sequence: CASSLVRLAGNTGELFF. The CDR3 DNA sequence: TGTGCCAGCAGCTTGGTACGACTAGCGGGAAACACCGGGGAGCTGTTTTTT. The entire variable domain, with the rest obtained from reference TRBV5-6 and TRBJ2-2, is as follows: DAGVTQSPTHLIKTRGQQVTLRCSPKSGHDTVSWYQQALGQGPQFIFQYYEEEERQRGNFPDRFSGHQFPNYSSELNVNALLLGDSALYLCASSLVRLAGNTGELFFGEGSRLTVL.

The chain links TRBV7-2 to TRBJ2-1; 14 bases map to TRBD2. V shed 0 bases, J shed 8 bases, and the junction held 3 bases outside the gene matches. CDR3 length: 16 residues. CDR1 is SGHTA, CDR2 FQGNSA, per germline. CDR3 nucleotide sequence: TGTGCCAGCAGCTTAGCCGGGACTAGCGGGAGCGATGAGCAGTTCTTC. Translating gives CASSLAGTSGSDEQFF.

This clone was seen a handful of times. This chain's CDR3 is CASSVDPGSEQYF. CDR3 DNA sequence: TGTGCCAGCAGCGTAGACCCGGGGAGCGAGCAGTACTTC. The chain joins TRBV9 to TRBJ2-7, with D possibly TRBD2 on 5 matching bases. The CDR3 loop spans 13 amino acids. Germline V gene data show CDR1 as SGDLS and CDR2 as YYNGEE. The ends were cut back, 0 bases at V and 6 bases at J, with 10 bases in the middle.

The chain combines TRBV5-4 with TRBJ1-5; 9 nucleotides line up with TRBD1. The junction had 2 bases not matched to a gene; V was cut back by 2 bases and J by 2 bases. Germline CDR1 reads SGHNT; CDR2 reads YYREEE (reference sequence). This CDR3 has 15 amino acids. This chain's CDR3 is CASSFTGGRNQPQHF. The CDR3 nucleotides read TGTGCCAGCAGCTTCACAGGGGGCCGCAATCAGCCCCAGCATTTT.

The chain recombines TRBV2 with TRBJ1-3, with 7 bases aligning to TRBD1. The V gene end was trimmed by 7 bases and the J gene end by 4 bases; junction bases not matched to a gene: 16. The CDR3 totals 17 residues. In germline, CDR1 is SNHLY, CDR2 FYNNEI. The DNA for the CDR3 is TGTGCCAGCACTCCCATCCAGGGGGGATCAATCGGAAACACCATATATTTT. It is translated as CASTPIQGGSIGNTIYF.

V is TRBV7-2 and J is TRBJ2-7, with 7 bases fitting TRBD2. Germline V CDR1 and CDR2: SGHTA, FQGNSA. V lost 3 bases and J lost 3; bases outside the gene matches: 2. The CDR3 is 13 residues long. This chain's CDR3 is CASSLSGIYEQYF. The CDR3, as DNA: TGTGCCAGCAGCTTGAGCGGGATCTACGAGCAGTACTTC.

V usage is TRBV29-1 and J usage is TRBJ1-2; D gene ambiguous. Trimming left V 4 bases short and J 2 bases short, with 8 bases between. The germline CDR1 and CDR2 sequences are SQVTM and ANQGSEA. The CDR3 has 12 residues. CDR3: CSVARGNYGYTF. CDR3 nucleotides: TGCAGCGTTGCGAGAGGGAACTATGGCTACACCTTC.

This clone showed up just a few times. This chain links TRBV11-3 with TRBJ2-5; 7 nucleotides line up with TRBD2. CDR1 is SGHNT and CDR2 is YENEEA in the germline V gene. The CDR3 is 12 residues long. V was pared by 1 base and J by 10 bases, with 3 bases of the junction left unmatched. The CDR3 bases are TGTGCCAGCAGCTTAGGGACTAGTCACCAGTACTTC. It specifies CASSLGTSHQYF. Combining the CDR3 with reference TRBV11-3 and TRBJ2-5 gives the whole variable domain EAGVVQSPRYKIIEKKQPVAFWCNPISGHNTLYWYLQNLGQGPELLIRYENEEAVDDSQLPKDRFSAERLKGVDSTLKIQPAELGDSAVYLCASSLGTSHQYFGPGTRLLVL.

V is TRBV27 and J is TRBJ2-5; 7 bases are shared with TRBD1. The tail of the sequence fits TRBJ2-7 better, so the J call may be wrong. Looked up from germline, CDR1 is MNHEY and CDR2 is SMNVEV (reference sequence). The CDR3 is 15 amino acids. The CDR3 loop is CASSTSGTVSYEQYF. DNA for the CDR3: TGTGCCAGCAGTACGTCCGGGACAGTCTCCTACGAGCAGTACTTC.